The clone carrying this T cell receptor beta chain has a count of ten or more. The sample originates from a study of regulatory T cells in long-lasting Graves disease. Noted time point: newly diagnosed GD, antithyroid drugs for less than 3 months. The TCR library was made from RNA that had been extracted from PBMCs in TRIzol. The CDR3 runs to 14 residues. V was pared by 5 bases and J by 8 bases, with 8 bases of the junction left unmatched. Germline loops: CDR1 SEHNR, CDR2 FQNEAQ (reference sequence). In building TCR beta libraries, iRepertoire HTBI primers were used together with Arm-PCR of CDR3 regions. TCRdb re-derived calls from the multiplex PCR reads in MiXCR, one entry per CDR3 protein. This sample has 620,000 or so distinct CDR3 sequences, with under 20% found just once. This sample also appeared in a second study, on T cells in Graves' hyperthyroidism and ophthalmopathy. That work contributes: Ophthalmopathy stood apart from stable hyperthyroidism in a 13 V-J model.

The source is a woman aged 30 to 39 with Graves disease. This sample comprised peripheral blood mononuclear cells (PBMCs), obtained at new diagnosis, from a patient treated with antithyroid drugs. The chain couples TRBV7-9 to TRBJ2-1, with TRBD2 matching 8 bases. CDR3 coding DNA: TGTGCCAGCAGCATCGGGCCAGCGGGAGATGAGCAGTTCTTC. It translates to CASSIGPAGDEQFF.